The next 32 T cell receptor beta chains were all read from a single sample in a study of blood T cell repertoires in COVID-19. The repertoire was sequenced with immunoSEQ multiplex PCR; TCRdb's copy has only in-frame clones and lacks some. The table has a few hundred thousand clones, around 89% seen once. The sequenced sample was PBMCs or T cells enriched from blood (not recorded which). The origin of the receptors is a woman in her late teens or twenties who had recovered from COVID-19.

The rearrangement joins TRBV30 to TRBJ1-5; 8 nucleotides line up with TRBD1. Unmatched junction bases numbered 7, after V lost 3 bases and J lost 6 bases. Germline CDR1 is GTSNPN and CDR2 is SVGIG (reference sequence). The CDR3 is 14 amino acids. The CDR3 sequence is CAWRGQGWTQPQHF. The CDR3 DNA reads TGTGCCTGGAGAGGACAGGGTTGGACTCAGCCCCAGCATTTT.

The chain is built from TRBV5-5 and TRBJ1-1; D is possibly TRBD1 (5 bases). Trimming took 0 bases from V and 1 from J, leaving 10 bases between them. The germline CDR1 and CDR2 sequences are SGHKS and YYEKEE (reference sequence). The CDR3 covers 15 residues. CDR3 loop: CASSLVQGSNTEAFF. The CDR3 nucleotides read TGTGCCAGCAGCTTGGTTCAGGGATCGAACACTGAAGCTTTCTTT.

This chain joins TRBV10-3 and TRBJ1-1, with 10 bases fitting TRBD1. Trimming removed 6 bases from V and 4 bases from J; junction bases left unmatched: 5. The CDR3 sequence is 14 residues long. Germline V gene sequence: CDR1 ENHRY, CDR2 SYGVKD. The CDR3 DNA reads TGTGCCATCAGGGGGACAGGGGATGCCACTGAAGCTTTCTTT. Translating gives CAIRGTGDATEAFF.

The chain combines TRBV6-9 with TRBJ2-5; D is ambiguous. The CDR3 loop spans 18 amino acids. Trimming removed 6 bases at V and 5 bases at J, with 28 bases between. Germline V CDR1 and CDR2: MNHGY, SVAAGI. The CDR3: CASSIYPLRPVVEETQYF. CDR3 nucleotide sequence: TGTGCCAGCAGCATATACCCACTTCGACCCGTGGTGGAGGAGACCCAGTACTTC.

A few counts support this clone. The rearrangement joins TRBV28 to TRBJ1-5; 7 bases match TRBD1. V lost 5 bases, J lost 0 bases, and 4 bases stayed unmatched. The CDR3 is 15 amino acids. Germline V gene sequence: CDR1 MDHEN, CDR2 SYDVKM. The CDR3 sequence: CASSQQGFSNQPQHF. The CDR3 nucleotides are TGTGCCAGCAGTCAACAGGGGTTTAGCAATCAGCCCCAGCATTTT.

The rearrangement links TRBV19 to TRBJ1-2, with a possible D match to TRBD1 (5 bases). This CDR3 is 14 amino acids long. Germline-derived CDR1 and CDR2 are LNHDA and SQIVND (reference sequence). V lost 4 bases and J lost 8, with 17 bases in between. CDR3 DNA sequence: TGTGCCAGTAGTACGAGGCAGGGAGGAGGCGGCTACACCTTC. Its protein is CASSTRQGGGGYTF.

This rearrangement joins TRBV2 to TRBJ2-2, with D perhaps TRBD1 (5 bases). Germline CDR1 and CDR2: SNHLY and FYNNEI. V lost 1 base to trimming and J lost 6 bases, with 9 bases between them. The CDR3 covers 14 residues. The CDR3 DNA is TGTGCCAGCAGTGAAGGTTGGGGCTCCGGGGAGCTGTTTTTT. It specifies CASSEGWGSGELFF.

The count of this clone is one. This chain links TRBV4-2 with TRBJ2-7; 7 bases map to TRBD2. The germline CDR1 and CDR2 sequences are LGHNA and YNFKEQ. The V and J ends lost 5 bases and 0 bases, in that order; junction bases with no gene match: 7. This CDR3 is 15 amino acids long. CDR3 sequence: CASSGELADSYEQYF. DNA of the CDR3: TGTGCCAGCAGCGGTGAGCTAGCGGACTCCTACGAGCAGTACTTC.

The gene calls are TRBV6-5 and TRBJ2-2; 9 bases fit TRBD2. Germline V CDR1 and CDR2: MNHEY, SVGAGI. V shed 7 bases, J shed 6 bases, and the junction held 9 bases outside the gene matches. This CDR3 spans 15 amino acids. The CDR3 region has the DNA TGTGCCAGCACGAATAGCGGGGGCCCTGCCGGGGAGCTGTTTTTT. Protein: CASTNSGGPAGELFF.

CDR3 DNA: TGTGCCAGCAGCTCGGGGGACAGGGTGAAGTTCTTC. It codes for CASSSGDRVKFF. The chain uses TRBV7-9 and TRBJ2-1, with 9 bases that match TRBD1. The length of the CDR3 is 12 residues. J lost 14 bases, V lost 4 bases, and 6 bases had no gene match. Germline lookup yields CDR1 SEHNR and CDR2 FQNEAQ (reference sequence).

The rearrangement links TRBV24-1 to TRBJ1-2, with no clear D. Between the trimmed V and J ends, which lost 3 bases and 8 bases, there was a span of 15 bases. CDR1 and CDR2 from the germline V gene are KGHDR and SFDVKD. The CDR3 has 14 amino acids. This CDR3 is CATSDPIGGNGYTF. The CDR3 nucleotides are TGTGCCACCAGTGATCCCATCGGCGGGAACGGCTACACCTTC.

This clone was counted a single time. The V gene is TRBV6-2 or TRBV6-3, the J gene TRBJ2-1, with D uncertain. The length of the CDR3 is 12 residues. Trimming stripped 4 bases from V and 7 bases from J, with 8 bases between. CDR1 is MNHEY, CDR2 SVGEGT, per germline. CDR3 region: CASSLLRNEQFF. The CDR3 DNA is TGTGCCAGCAGTTTACTAAGGAATGAGCAGTTCTTC.

The chain links TRBV30 to TRBJ1-3, with D possibly being TRBD1 (5 bases). The CDR3 length is 13 residues. V was clipped by 3 bases and J by 2 bases, with 8 bases between them. CDR1 GTSNPN and CDR2 SVGIG come from the germline V gene (reference sequence). The CDR3 sequence is CAWSLGAGNTIYF. DNA for the CDR3: TGTGCCTGGAGCTTAGGGGCTGGAAACACCATATATTTT.

The chain combines TRBV6-6 with TRBJ1-2, with 7 bases identical to TRBD1. The CDR3 is 15 residues long. Trimming at V came to 2 bases and at J to 5 bases, leaving 8 bases not matched to a gene. Germline V gene data show CDR1 as MNHNY and CDR2 as SVGAGI (reference sequence). For the CDR3, the DNA is TGTGCCAGCAGTTACGATGGCAGGGGGAATTATGGCTACACCTTC. Protein product: CASSYDGRGNYGYTF.

The chain uses TRBV10-3 and TRBJ2-3, with 7 nucleotides matching TRBD2. Unmatched junction bases numbered 5, after V lost 2 bases and J lost 0 bases. The CDR3 spans 16 residues. CDR1 ENHRY and CDR2 SYGVKD come from the germline V gene. CDR3 in amino acids: CAISERGVISTDTQYF. The CDR3 coding sequence is TGTGCCATCAGTGAGCGGGGGGTCATTAGCACAGATACGCAGTATTTT.

V and J are TRBV5-4 and TRBJ1-4; TRBD1 matches 10 bases. There are 16 residues in the CDR3. Germline CDR1 and CDR2: SGHNT and YYREEE (reference sequence). Trimming took 2 bases from V and 4 from J; bases not matched to a gene: 5. The DNA for the CDR3 is TGTGCCAGCAGCTTTGGGACAGGGGCCGTTAATGAAAAACTGTTTTTT. Translated, it gives CASSFGTGAVNEKLFF.

This clone occurred once. The chain has TRBV30 and TRBJ2-1; D is possibly TRBD1 (5 bases). Trimming cost V 7 bases and J 4 bases, with 14 bases left between them. The germline V gene has CDR1 GTSNPN and CDR2 SVGIG (reference sequence). The CDR3 spans 13 residues. DNA for the CDR3: TGTGCCTCCGCGACAGAACAATACAATGAGCAGTTCTTC. As protein: CASATEQYNEQFF.

This clone was detected only a few times. The chain links TRBV13 to TRBJ2-7; D unclear. The germline gives CDR1 PRHDT, CDR2 FYEKMQ (reference sequence). V lost 0 bases, J lost 2 bases, and 11 bases lay in between. The CDR3 contains 15 residues. The DNA of the CDR3 is TGTGCCAGCAGCTTAGGTCGCGGAGAGACCTACGAGCAGTACTTC. It specifies CASSLGRGETYEQYF.

The rearrangement joins TRBV11-3 to TRBJ2-3; D gene ambiguous. This CDR3 is 12 amino acids long. Germline values: CDR1 SGHNT, CDR2 YENEEA. The V end lost 5 bases, the J end lost 2 bases, and 5 bases lay between the germline ends. Written as DNA, the CDR3 is TGTGCCAGCAGCCTTTACACAGATACGCAGTATTTT. Translating it yields CASSLYTDTQYF.

V and J are TRBV7-6 and TRBJ1-4; D perhaps matches TRBD1 (5 bases). The germline V gene encodes CDR1 SGHVS and CDR2 FNYEAQ. There are 16 residues in the CDR3. The germline V and J ends were trimmed by 4 bases and 8 bases, with 20 bases remaining between them. In DNA, the CDR3 is TGTGCCAGCAGCTCCGAGACGACAGCACGGAGAGAAAAACTGTTTTTT. It yields the protein CASSSETTARREKLFF.

This clone turned up a few times. The sample carries other DNA sequences with the same CDR3. This chain connects TRBV19 to TRBJ1-6, with TRBD1 matching over 8 bases. With 3 bases clipped from V and 9 bases from J, the junction kept 4 bases outside the gene matches. This CDR3 region has 14 residues. Germline lookup yields CDR1 LNHDA and CDR2 SQIVND (reference sequence). CDR3 residues: CASSIQGARSPLHF. The CDR3 DNA sequence: TGTGCCAGTAGTATTCAGGGGGCGCGTTCACCCCTCCACTTT.

V and J are TRBV19 and TRBJ1-1, with 8 bases that match TRBD1. Germline loops: CDR1 LNHDA, CDR2 SQIVND (reference sequence). J gave up 4 bases and V 9 bases, and 7 bases lay outside the gene matches. This CDR3 is 13 amino acids long. The CDR3 loop reads CASCSTGGTEAFF. The CDR3 bases are TGTGCCAGCTGCTCCACAGGGGGCACTGAAGCTTTCTTT.

The gene calls are TRBV6-5 and TRBJ1-2; possibly TRBD1 for D (5 bases). CDR1 is MNHEY, CDR2 SVGAGI, per germline. The V end lost 6 bases, the J end lost 12 bases, and 14 bases lay between the germline ends. This CDR3 region has 11 residues. CDR3 loop: CASSRQGLHTF. For the CDR3, the DNA is TGTGCCAGCAGCCGTCAGGGTCTTCACACCTTC.

The chain uses TRBV28 and TRBJ1-2, with D possibly matching TRBD1 (5 bases). Trimming removed 5 bases at V and 4 bases at J, with 14 bases between. Germline CDR1 MDHEN, CDR2 SYDVKM. The CDR3 contains 14 residues. The CDR3 sequence is CASSPWGSPYGYTF. The CDR3 nucleotides read TGTGCCAGCAGTCCATGGGGCAGCCCCTATGGCTACACCTTC.

This chain connects TRBV23-1 to TRBJ1-1; a weak D match, TRBD1 (5 bases). TRBV23-1 is an ORF for which the function is uncertain. There are 16 residues in the CDR3. Trimming shortened V by 0 bases and J by 5 bases, and 16 bases separated the two germline ends. The CDR3: CASSQSDTGGETEAFF. The CDR3 DNA reads TGCGCCAGCAGTCAATCGGACACCGGGGGGGAAACTGAAGCTTTCTTT.

The chain has TRBV19 and TRBJ1-1; D gene unclear. V dropped 8 bases and J dropped 5 bases, with 18 bases sitting between them. CDR3 length: 14 amino acids. Germline lookup yields CDR1 LNHDA and CDR2 SQIVND (reference sequence). Here the CDR3 reads CASDIRYGRTEAFF. CDR3 nucleotides: TGTGCCAGTGATATACGTTATGGGAGGACTGAAGCTTTCTTT.

This chain connects TRBV28 to TRBJ1-4; a weak D match, TRBD1 (5 bases). The CDR3 runs to 14 residues. Germline V gene sequence: CDR1 MDHEN, CDR2 SYDVKM. The V gene lost 6 bases and the J gene lost 5 bases, with 13 bases spanning the gap. This CDR3 reads CASSKGPLNEKLFF. Here the CDR3 DNA reads TGTGCCAGCAGCAAGGGGCCGTTAAATGAAAAACTGTTTTTT.

The gene calls are TRBV7-6 and TRBJ2-2, with a possible D match to TRBD1 (6 bases). Trimming removed 6 bases at V and 5 bases at J, with 13 bases between. CDR1 and CDR2 from the germline V gene are SGHVS and FNYEAQ. CDR3 length equals 14 residues. As DNA, the CDR3 is TGTGCCAGCAGGACCGGGACACCGACCGGGGAGCTGTTTTTT. It specifies CASRTGTPTGELFF.

The chain joins TRBV7-8 to TRBJ1-3; D unresolved. Germline V lookup: CDR1 SGHVS, CDR2 FQNEAQ. V dropped 5 bases and J dropped 0 bases, with 11 bases sitting between them. This CDR3 spans 15 amino acids. CDR3: CASSPTRDSGNTIYF. The CDR3, as DNA: TGTGCCAGCAGCCCGACGCGGGACTCTGGAAACACCATATATTTT.

The chain uses TRBV28 and TRBJ2-6, with D perhaps TRBD1 (5 bases). The germline V gene encodes CDR1 MDHEN and CDR2 SYDVKM. CDR3 size: 15 residues. Deletions cut 2 bases from V and 1 base from J, with 6 bases between. This CDR3 is CASSLAGSGANVLTF. The CDR3 DNA sequence: TGTGCCAGCAGTTTAGCAGGGTCTGGGGCCAACGTCCTGACTTTC.

The V gene is TRBV3-1 (or the pseudogene TRBV3-2), the J gene TRBJ2-2; D perhaps matches TRBD2 (5 bases). The germline V gene encodes CDR1 LGHDT and CDR2 YNNKEL (reference sequence). The CDR3 runs 17 residues. Trimming pared 6 bases from V and 3 bases from J, leaving 20 bases between. CDR3 sequence: CASRFLAFLRDTGELFF. The CDR3 DNA reads TGTGCCAGCAGATTCTTGGCGTTTTTGCGGGACACCGGGGAGCTGTTTTTT.

The chain carries TRBV11-3 and TRBJ2-2; D ambiguous. The V end lost 2 bases, the J end lost 3 bases, and 4 bases lay between the germline ends. This CDR3 contains 13 residues. In germline, CDR1 is SGHNT, CDR2 YENEEA. As DNA, the CDR3 is TGTGCCAGCAGCTTACGGGACACCGGGGAGCTGTTTTTT. Translating gives CASSLRDTGELFF.